This T cell receptor (beta chain) was captured in a study of blood T cell repertoires in COVID-19. The wider study: Sources were T cells, B-cell-depleted T cells, or PBMCs; the material itself was cDNA or gDNA.

Among Cohort 3 donors, those recovered had two negative PCRs, clearance, or symptom resolution. V lost 5 bases, J lost 0 bases, and 11 bases lay in between. The CDR3 has 15 amino acids. Germline values: CDR1 MNHEY, CDR2 SMNVEV (reference sequence). Methods used by the authors: Reference gene primer amplification gave nucleated cell count estimates. Sequenced by immunoSEQ multiplex PCR; TCRdb stores in-frame clones only, minus some. Clone size and the V and J calls come from that table; the DNA yielded D and trimming. Of about 270,000 clones in the sample, more than 80% were seen once. Source material: PBMCs or T cells enriched from blood (not recorded which). The TCR was taken from a woman between 18 and 29 years old who had recovered from COVID-19. This chain joins TRBV27 and TRBJ1-5; a possible D gene is TRBD1 (5 bases). The CDR3 is CASSHDSHSNQPQHF. In DNA form, the CDR3 reads TGTGCCAGCAGTCATGACAGTCATAGCAATCAGCCCCAGCATTTT.